One sample yielded the 20 T cell receptor beta chains listed below, sequenced in a study of control samples from healthy donors and cancer patients. Repertoires were generated with immunoSEQ multiplex PCR, while TCRdb's copy carries only in-frame clones and drops some. The sample holds about 110,000 clones, approximately 93% seen once. The sequencing input was blood. These receptors came from a woman aged 18-29 years in good health.

This chain uses TRBV28 with TRBJ2-3; D gene unclear. Trimming stripped 2 bases from V and 8 bases from J, with 14 bases between. Germline lookup yields CDR1 MDHEN and CDR2 SYDVKM. The CDR3 spans 14 residues. CDR3 loop: CASSLVTKVRTQYF. DNA for the CDR3: TGTGCCAGCAGTTTAGTAACTAAGGTTCGTACGCAGTATTTT.

This rearrangement joins TRBV27 to TRBJ1-2; no clear D. Germline assignment: CDR1 MNHEY and CDR2 SMNVEV (reference sequence). CDR3 length: 13 residues. V lost 4 bases to trimming and J lost 4 bases, with 10 bases between them. DNA for the CDR3: TGTGCCAGCAGTTGGTCAGCTTCCTATGGCTACACCTTC. Its translation: CASSWSASYGYTF.

This clone is medium-sized within its sample. The chain combines TRBV7-9 with TRBJ2-3, with unresolved D. V lost 5 bases and J lost 0, with 18 bases in between. Germline CDR1 and CDR2: SEHNR and FQNEAQ (reference sequence). CDR3 length equals 17 residues. The CDR3 sequence: CASSLRTDRPSTDTQYF. The CDR3 bases are TGTGCCAGCAGCCTCAGAACGGATAGACCTAGCACAGATACGCAGTATTTT.

This sequence joins TRBV2 and TRBJ2-7, with 9 bases matching TRBD2. With 5 bases clipped from V and 5 bases from J, the junction kept 7 bases outside the gene matches. The CDR3 spans 14 residues. The germline V gene has CDR1 SNHLY and CDR2 FYNNEI. CDR3 nucleotides: TGTGCCAGCAGTCGTGGCGGGGGGGCCCACGAGCAGTACTTC. Protein sequence: CASSRGGGAHEQYF.

This chain links TRBV5-1 with TRBJ2-3; TRBD2 matches 9 bases. V lost 3 bases, J lost 6 bases, and 8 bases stayed unmatched. CDR3 length: 15 residues. Germline lookup yields CDR1 SGHRS and CDR2 YFSETQ. DNA of the CDR3: TGCGCCAGCAGCTCTACTAGCGGGTTGTCGGATACGCAGTATTTT. Translating it yields CASSSTSGLSDTQYF. The full variable domain, rest sourced from reference TRBV5-1 and TRBJ2-3, is KAGVTQTPRYLIKTRGQQVTLSCSPISGHRSVSWYQQTPGQGLQFLFEYFSETQRNKGNFPGRFSGRQFSNSRSEMNVSTLELGDSALYLCASSSTSGLSDTQYFGPGTRLTVL.

The J gene is TRBJ1-1, the V gene TRBV12-5; a weak D match, TRBD1 (6 bases). The ends were cut back, 6 bases at V and 0 bases at J, with 8 bases in the middle. The CDR3 has 13 amino acids. Germline loops: CDR1 LGHNT, CDR2 FRNRAP. DNA of the CDR3: TGTGCTAGTGGAGGACAGATGAACACTGAAGCTTTCTTT. It encodes CASGGQMNTEAFF.

The chain is built from TRBV7-2 and TRBJ1-1, with D possibly TRBD1 on 6 matching bases. Deletions cut 2 bases from V and 0 bases from J, with 16 bases between. The CDR3 totals 17 residues. Germline values: CDR1 SGHTA, CDR2 FQGNSA. CDR3 DNA: TGTGCCAGCAGCTTACAGGGGCACTTATATATGAACACTGAAGCTTTCTTT. It translates to CASSLQGHLYMNTEAFF.

The chain recombines TRBV5-1 with TRBJ1-2; the D gene is possibly TRBD1 (5 bases). The CDR3 is 16 amino acids. Per the germline V gene, CDR1 is SGHRS and CDR2 is YFSETQ. The ends were cut back, 0 bases at V and 4 bases at J, with 16 bases in the middle. CDR3 amino acids: CASSLVGTAVSYGYTF. DNA of the CDR3: TGCGCCAGCAGCTTGGTGGGGACGGCTGTATCCTATGGCTACACCTTC.

The chain recombines TRBV24-1 with TRBJ2-2; D perhaps matches TRBD1 (5 bases). The length of the CDR3 is 14 residues. Trimming took off 7 bases at V and 0 bases at J, with 8 bases between the two ends. Germline V gene sequence: CDR1 KGHDR, CDR2 SFDVKD. Here the CDR3 DNA reads TGTGCCACCAGAGACAGAGCGAACACCGGGGAGCTGTTTTTT. Translating it yields CATRDRANTGELFF.

The sample holds a few counts of this clone. The chain links TRBV7-2 to TRBJ2-2; 12 bases line up with TRBD1. J lost 4 bases, V lost 1 base, and 1 base had no gene match. This CDR3 has 16 amino acids. Germline CDR1 and CDR2: SGHTA and FQGNSA. The CDR3 protein is CASSLGGQGATGELFF. The CDR3 DNA sequence: TGTGCCAGCAGCTTAGGGGGACAGGGGGCCACCGGGGAGCTGTTTTTT.

The chain's CDR3 is CASNPVERGLNTGELFF. Here the CDR3 DNA reads TGTGCCAGCAACCCCGTAGAGCGGGGCCTGAACACCGGGGAGCTGTTTTTT. The chain combines TRBV6-2 or TRBV6-3 with TRBJ2-2; 7 bases are shared with TRBD2. The CDR3 length is 17 residues. Trimming took 7 bases from V and 1 from J; bases not matched to a gene: 12. The germline V gene has CDR1 MNHEY and CDR2 SVGEGT.

V is TRBV5-1 and J is TRBJ1-6, with D tentatively TRBD1 (6 bases). Germline values: CDR1 SGHRS, CDR2 YFSETQ. The CDR3 spans 16 residues. V was pared by 0 bases and J by 10 bases, with 17 bases between. For the CDR3, the DNA is TGCGCCAGCAGCTTGGATCTGGCAGGGGATTTCTCACCCCTCCACTTT. Its protein is CASSLDLAGDFSPLHF.

The V call is TRBV2, the J call TRBJ1-1; 9 bases fit TRBD1. V gave up 7 bases and J gave up 2 bases; unmatched junction bases: 8. Germline V CDR1 and CDR2: SNHLY, FYNNEI. The CDR3 consists of 15 residues. CDR3 nucleotide sequence: TGTGCCAGCAAGGAACAGGGGGCCCCTAACACTGAAGCTTTCTTT. It translates to CASKEQGAPNTEAFF.

The chain has TRBV6-2 or TRBV6-3 and TRBJ2-2; 9 nucleotides line up with TRBD2. There are 18 residues in the CDR3. Germline lookup yields CDR1 MNHEY and CDR2 SVGEGT. Unmatched junction bases numbered 13, after V lost 2 bases and J lost 6 bases. The CDR3 sequence: CASSYRWPSSGGAGELFF. CDR3 DNA sequence: TGTGCCAGCAGTTACAGGTGGCCTAGTAGCGGGGGCGCCGGGGAGCTGTTTTTT.

The chain's CDR3 is CASSQDNTISYGTDTQYF. DNA for the CDR3: TGCGCCAGCAGCCAAGATAACACTATATCCTACGGAACAGATACGCAGTATTTT. This chain uses TRBV4-1 with TRBJ2-3, with D hard to call. Trimming removed 0 bases at V and 3 bases at J, with 19 bases between. Germline CDR1 and CDR2: MGHRA and YSYEKL. This CDR3 has 18 amino acids.

This sequence joins TRBV19 and TRBJ2-2; perhaps D is TRBD1 or TRBD2 (7 bases each). The CDR3 has 17 amino acids. The V gene lost 7 bases and the J gene lost 3 bases, with 21 bases spanning the gap. From germline, CDR1 is LNHDA and CDR2 SQIVND (reference sequence). CDR3 residues: CASNGPGGAGYTGELFF. The CDR3 DNA is TGTGCCAGTAATGGACCAGGGGGAGCGGGATACACCGGGGAGCTGTTTTTT.

The J gene is TRBJ2-3, the V gene TRBV5-4, with D perhaps matching TRBD1 (6 bases). CDR3 length: 15 residues. Trimming took 2 bases from V and 5 from J, leaving 15 bases between them. Per germline, CDR1 SGHNT and CDR2 YYREEE (reference sequence). The CDR3 sequence is CASSLYSGVGDTQYF. CDR3 coding DNA: TGTGCCAGCAGCTTATATTCAGGGGTTGGAGATACGCAGTATTTT.

J is TRBJ1-6 and V is TRBV14, with D perhaps TRBD1 (5 bases). The CDR3 runs 13 residues. The V end lost 3 bases, the J end lost 11 bases, and 11 bases lay between the germline ends. Germline loops: CDR1 SGHDN, CDR2 FVKESK. CDR3 protein: CASSQGPAAPLHF. The DNA of the CDR3 is TGTGCCAGCAGCCAGGGGCCGGCGGCACCCCTCCACTTT.

This clone was detected only once. V and J are TRBV5-1 and TRBJ1-2; D ambiguous. The V end was cut by 4 bases, the J end by 7 bases, with 14 bases between. This CDR3 contains 13 residues. Looked up from germline, CDR1 is SGHRS and CDR2 is YFSETQ. CDR3 bases: TGCGCCAGCAGCAGGCTCGGGGAAGGTGGCTACACCTTC. Its protein product is CASSRLGEGGYTF.

The chain links TRBV12-3 or TRBV12-4 to TRBJ2-1; D unresolved. V was clipped by 4 bases and J by 5 bases, with 9 bases between them. The CDR3 loop spans 13 amino acids. The CDR3 spells CASSYSEHNEQFF. CDR3 sequence (DNA): TGTGCCAGCAGTTACTCGGAACACAATGAGCAGTTCTTC.